This paragraph covers one T cell receptor beta chain sequence. Its antigen target is currently unknown. Base-call qualities are not available, and no considerably larger clone is one nucleotide away. This sample was taken from a study of control samples from healthy donors and cancer patients (dated by TCRdb to the early 2020s). The germline V gene sets CDR1 to SGHDN and CDR2 to FVKESK. V was cut back by 2 bases and J by 2 bases, leaving a gap of 13 bases between them. The CDR3 holds 16 amino acids from the cysteine to the phenylalanine. Just the 48-base CDR3 DNA is kept, in frame starting at base 1. The library was obtained by the immunoSEQ multiplex PCR assay. TCRdb took this table from immuneACCESS and kept in-frame rearrangements with V and J called. Such tables lack part of the clones; where checked against another copy, unresolved V genes explain under half of the gap, and the rest is unexplained. In this sample the table shows 150,000 to 200,000 clones, 70% to 90% of which occur a single time. Of the sample, around 12% falls within the top ten clones.

Sequenced sample: blood. The rearrangement joined TRBV14 to TRBJ2-1, with the D assignment possibly TRBD1 or TRBD2, given 5 matching bases for each. The clonotype comes from a man aged 30 to 45 in good health. The bases read TGTGCCAGCAGCCAAACCCGGGACCAAACCTACAATGAGCAGTTCTTC. Its protein product is CASSQTRDQTYNEQFF.